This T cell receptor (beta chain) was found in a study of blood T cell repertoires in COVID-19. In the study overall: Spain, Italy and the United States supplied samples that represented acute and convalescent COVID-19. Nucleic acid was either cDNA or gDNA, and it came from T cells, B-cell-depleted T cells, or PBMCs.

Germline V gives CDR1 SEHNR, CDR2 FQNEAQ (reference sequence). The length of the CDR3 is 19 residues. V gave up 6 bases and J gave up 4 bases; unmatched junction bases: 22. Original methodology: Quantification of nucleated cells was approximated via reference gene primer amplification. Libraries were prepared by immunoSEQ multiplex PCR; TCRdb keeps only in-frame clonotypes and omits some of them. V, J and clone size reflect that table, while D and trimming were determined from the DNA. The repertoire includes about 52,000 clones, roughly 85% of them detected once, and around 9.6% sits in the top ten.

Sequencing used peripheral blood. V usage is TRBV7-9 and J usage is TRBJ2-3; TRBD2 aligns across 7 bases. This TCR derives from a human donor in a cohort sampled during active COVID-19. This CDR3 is CASRARMASGAEQADTQYF. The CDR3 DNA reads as TGTGCCAGCAGAGCGAGGATGGCTAGCGGAGCGGAGCAGGCAGATACGCAGTATTTT. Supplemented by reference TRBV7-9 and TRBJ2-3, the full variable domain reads DTGVSQNPRHKITKRGQNVTFRCDPISEHNRLYWYRQTLGQGPEFLTYFQNEAQLEKSRLLSDRFSAERPKGSFSTLEIQRTEQGDSAMYLCASRARMASGAEQADTQYFGPGTRLTVL.